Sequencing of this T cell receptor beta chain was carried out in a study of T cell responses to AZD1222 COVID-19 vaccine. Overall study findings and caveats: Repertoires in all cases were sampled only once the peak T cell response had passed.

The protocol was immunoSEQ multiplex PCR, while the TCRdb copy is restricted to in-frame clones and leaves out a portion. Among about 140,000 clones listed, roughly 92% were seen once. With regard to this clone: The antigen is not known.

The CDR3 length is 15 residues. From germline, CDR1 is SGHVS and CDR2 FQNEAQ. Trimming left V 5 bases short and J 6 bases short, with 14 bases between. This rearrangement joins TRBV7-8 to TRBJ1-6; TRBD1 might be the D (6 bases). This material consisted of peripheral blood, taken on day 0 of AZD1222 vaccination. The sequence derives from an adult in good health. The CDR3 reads CASSEQGLLNSPLHF. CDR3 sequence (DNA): TGTGCCAGCAGCGAACAGGGCTTACTTAATTCACCCCTCCACTTT.